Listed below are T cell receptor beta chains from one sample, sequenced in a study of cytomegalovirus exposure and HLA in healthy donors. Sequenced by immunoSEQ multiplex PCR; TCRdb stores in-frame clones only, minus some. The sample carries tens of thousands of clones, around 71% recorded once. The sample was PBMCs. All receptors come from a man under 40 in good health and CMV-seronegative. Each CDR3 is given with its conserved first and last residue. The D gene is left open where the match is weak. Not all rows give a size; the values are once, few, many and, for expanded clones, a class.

CASSFTSGGDNEQFF TGTGCCAGCAGCTTTACTAGCGGAGGGGACAATGAGCAGTTCTTC TRBD2 TRBJ2-1 - TRBV7-3
CASSLTGARTEAFF TGTGCCAGCAGCTTAACAGGGGCGCGCACTGAAGCTTTCTTT - TRBJ1-1 few TRBV7-3
CASSSLAEQETQYF TGTGCCAGCAGCTCACTAGCGGAACAAGAGACCCAGTACTTC TRBD2 TRBJ2-5 - TRBV27
CASSQNRWGNQPQHF TGTGCCAGCAGCCAAAACAGGTGGGGCAATCAGCCCCAGCATTTT - TRBJ1-5 - TRBV7-2
CASSLAGAYTQYF TGTGCCAGCAGCTTAGCGGGGGCCTATACGCAGTATTTT TRBD2 TRBJ2-3 - TRBV6-5
CASRTFTVNTEAFF TGTGCCAGCAGAACCTTCACAGTGAACACTGAAGCTTTCTTT - TRBJ1-1 few TRBV28
CSVEGSGLAGGINEQFF TGCAGCGTTGAGGGGTCGGGGCTAGCGGGAGGAATCAATGAGCAGTTCTTC TRBD2 TRBJ2-1 - TRBV29-1
CASSLGASGSGEQFF TGTGCCAGCAGCTTGGGGGCTAGCGGGAGTGGTGAGCAGTTCTTC TRBD2 TRBJ2-1 - TRBV5-4
CASSFVYGQGIEQYF TGCGCCAGCAGCTTCGTATACGGACAGGGAATCGAGCAGTACTTC TRBD1 TRBJ2-7 - TRBV5-1
CASSQRYTEAFF TGTGCCAGCAGCCAGCGGTACACTGAAGCTTTCTTT - TRBJ1-1 - TRBV13
CASSPSGVEQFF TGCGCCAGCAGCCCATCAGGGGTTGAGCAGTTCTTC - TRBJ2-1 - TRBV4-1
CASSAGLFSYNEQFF TGTGCCAGCAGCGCGGGACTATTCTCCTACAATGAGCAGTTCTTC TRBD2 TRBJ2-1 - TRBV9
CASSYSTAGEQFF TGTGCCAGCAGTTACTCGACAGCGGGTGAGCAGTTCTTC - TRBJ2-1 few TRBV6-5
CASRGDTGLDYGYTF TGTGCCAGTAGGGGGGACACAGGTTTGGACTATGGCTACACCTTC - TRBJ1-2 - TRBV19
CASSLPLSREVNGYTF TGTGCCAGCAGTTTACCCTTGAGCAGGGAGGTAAACGGCTACACCTTC - TRBJ1-2 - TRBV28
CASSVGLNSYEQYF TGTGCCAGCAGCGTAGGACTCAACTCCTACGAGCAGTACTTC - TRBJ2-7 - TRBV9
CASSLEAKGAQHF TGTGCCAGCAGCTTAGAGGCCAAGGGGGCCCAGCATTTT - TRBJ1-5 - TRBV7-2
CAWSVLTGGRGYTF TGTGCCTGGAGTGTACTAACAGGGGGCCGTGGCTACACCTTC TRBD1 TRBJ1-2 - TRBV30
CASSLGDRAHNEQFF TGTGCCAGCAGCTTAGGGGACAGGGCTCACAATGAGCAGTTCTTC TRBD1 TRBJ2-1 - TRBV7-9
CASSLADTNTEAFF TGCGCCAGCAGCTTGGCGGACACGAACACTGAAGCTTTCTTT - TRBJ1-1 - TRBV5-1
CSVKGAGVYEQYF TGCAGCGTTAAAGGGGCAGGGGTCTACGAGCAGTACTTC - TRBJ2-7 - TRBV29-1
CASSLSEDLYEQYF TGTGCCAGCAGTTTATCGGAGGATCTCTACGAGCAGTACTTC - TRBJ2-7 - TRBV27
CSVTMNDRAQETQYF TGCAGCGTTACGATGAACGACAGGGCCCAAGAGACCCAGTACTTC TRBD1 TRBJ2-5 - TRBV29-1
CASSSRGGARTEAFF TGTGCCAGCAGCTCTCGCGGGGGGGCGCGGACTGAAGCTTTCTTT - TRBJ1-1 - TRBV7-9
CASGRTYEQYF TGTGCCAGCGGCAGAACCTACGAGCAGTACTTC - TRBJ2-7 few TRBV2
CASSREIAGQETQYF TGTGCCAGCAGTAGAGAGATAGCGGGCCAAGAGACCCAGTACTTC TRBD2 TRBJ2-5 - TRBV27
CASSEGADTGELFF TGTGCCAGCAGTGAGGGGGCGGACACCGGGGAGCTGTTTTTT - TRBJ2-2 - TRBV6-4
CASSWTGTDSGANVLTF TGTGCCAGCAGCTGGACAGGGACTGACTCTGGGGCCAACGTCCTGACTTTC TRBD1 TRBJ2-6 - TRBV7-2
CASSEGPSGPDNEQFF TGTGCCAGCAGTGAAGGACCTAGCGGGCCTGACAATGAGCAGTTCTTC TRBD2 TRBJ2-1 - TRBV6-1
CSALGQITDTQYF TGCAGCGCCTTAGGACAGATCACAGATACGCAGTATTTT - TRBJ2-3 - TRBV29-1
CASSLRGEKLFF TGTGCCAGCAGTTTGAGAGGGGAAAAACTGTTTTTT - TRBJ1-4 - TRBV28
CASSSTHSNQPQHF TGTGCCAGCAGTTCGACTCATAGCAATCAGCCCCAGCATTTT - TRBJ1-5 - TRBV6-5
CAISDGGPGETTEAFF TGTGCCATCAGTGACGGAGGTCCAGGGGAGACCACTGAAGCTTTCTTT - TRBJ1-1 - TRBV10-3
CASGVLAGGTDTQYF TGTGCCAGCGGGGTTCTAGCGGGGGGGACAGATACGCAGTATTTT TRBD2 TRBJ2-3 - TRBV2
CASSLGGGSYEQYF TGTGCCAGCAGCTTAGGAGGGGGCTCCTACGAGCAGTACTTC - TRBJ2-7 - TRBV7-2
CASSDSTGGADTQYF TGTGCCAGCAGTGACTCGACAGGGGGCGCAGATACGCAGTATTTT TRBD1 TRBJ2-3 medium-sized TRBV6-4
CASSRTTSVYTDTQYF TGTGCCAGCTCACGAACGACTAGCGTGTACACAGATACGCAGTATTTT TRBD2 TRBJ2-3 once TRBV18
CASSPRTGREKLFF TGTGCCAGCAGCCCTCGGACAGGGCGCGAAAAACTGTTTTTT TRBD1 TRBJ1-4 - TRBV7-2
CASSLDGTAEAFF TGTGCCAGCAGCTTAGACGGGACAGCGGAAGCTTTCTTT TRBD1 TRBJ1-1 - TRBV11-2
CASSPWTGVNNEQFF TGCGCCAGCAGCCCCTGGACAGGGGTAAACAATGAGCAGTTCTTC TRBD1 TRBJ2-1 few TRBV4-1
CASSPETGPSYEQYF TGTGCCAGCAGCCCGGAGACAGGGCCCTCCTACGAGCAGTACTTC TRBD1 TRBJ2-7 - TRBV5-6
CASSPPGQGSYEQYF TGTGCCAGCTCACCACCGGGACAGGGGAGCTACGAGCAGTACTTC TRBD1 TRBJ2-7 - TRBV18
CASSLDRGNGNQPQHF TGTGCCAGCTCATTAGACAGGGGGAACGGCAATCAGCCCCAGCATTTT TRBD1 TRBJ1-5 few TRBV18
CASSVEGGAGPNTEAFF TGTGCCAGCAGCGTAGAGGGAGGGGCAGGACCGAACACTGAAGCTTTCTTT - TRBJ1-1 once TRBV9
CASSTDSSEAFF TGCGCCAGCAGCACAGACAGCAGTGAAGCTTTCTTT - TRBJ1-1 - TRBV5-1
CASSVAGGSHEQFF TGTGCCAGTAGTGTAGCGGGAGGGTCTCATGAGCAGTTCTTC TRBD2 TRBJ2-1 - TRBV19
CASSVSGEAGELFF TGTGCCAGCAGTGTAAGCGGAGAGGCCGGGGAGCTGTTTTTT - TRBJ2-2 - TRBV6-4
CASLSQGPGELFF TGTGCCAGCCTTTCACAGGGTCCCGGGGAGCTGTTTTTT - TRBJ2-2 - TRBV6-5
CSVCPETALNTQYF TGCAGCGTATGTCCCGAGACAGCGCTCAATACCCAGTACTTC - TRBJ2-5 - TRBV29-1
CASSLIPGQPQHF TGTGCCAGCAGCTTAATACCGGGACAGCCCCAGCATTTT - TRBJ1-5 - TRBV7-3
CASSQDLTTRLYNEQFF TGCGCCAGCAGCCAAGATCTCACAACTAGATTATACAATGAGCAGTTCTTC - TRBJ2-1 - TRBV4-3
CASRESGTGNTEAFF TGTGCCAGCAGAGAGTCCGGGACAGGGAACACTGAAGCTTTCTTT TRBD1 TRBJ1-1 - TRBV7-6
CASRLGAGGLNEQFF TGCGCCAGCCGCCTTGGAGCGGGGGGCCTCAATGAGCAGTTCTTC TRBD2 TRBJ2-1 few TRBV5-1
CASSPGLTQAGDEQFF TGTGCTAGCAGCCCCGGCTTGACCCAAGCAGGCGATGAGCAGTTCTTC - TRBJ2-1 few TRBV7-7
CASSIEEGGQPQHF TGTGCCAGTAGTATAGAGGAAGGGGGCCAGCCCCAGCATTTT TRBD1 TRBJ1-5 - TRBV19
CASSPSRGSYNEQFF TGTGCCAGCAGCCCCTCCAGGGGCTCCTACAATGAGCAGTTCTTC - TRBJ2-1 few TRBV7-9
CASSQDRGAGATDTQYF TGCGCCAGCAGCCAAGATCGAGGGGCAGGGGCGACAGATACGCAGTATTTT - TRBJ2-3 - TRBV4-3
CATRDRGTEAFF TGTGCCACAAGGGACAGGGGCACTGAAGCTTTCTTT TRBD1 TRBJ1-1 - TRBV6-1
CASSRDRNTEAFF TGTGCCAGCAGCCGCGACAGGAACACTGAAGCTTTCTTT - TRBJ1-1 few TRBV11-2
CASSQDRQPNTEAFF TGCGCCAGCAGCCAAGATCGACAGCCTAACACTGAAGCTTTCTTT - TRBJ1-1 - TRBV4-1